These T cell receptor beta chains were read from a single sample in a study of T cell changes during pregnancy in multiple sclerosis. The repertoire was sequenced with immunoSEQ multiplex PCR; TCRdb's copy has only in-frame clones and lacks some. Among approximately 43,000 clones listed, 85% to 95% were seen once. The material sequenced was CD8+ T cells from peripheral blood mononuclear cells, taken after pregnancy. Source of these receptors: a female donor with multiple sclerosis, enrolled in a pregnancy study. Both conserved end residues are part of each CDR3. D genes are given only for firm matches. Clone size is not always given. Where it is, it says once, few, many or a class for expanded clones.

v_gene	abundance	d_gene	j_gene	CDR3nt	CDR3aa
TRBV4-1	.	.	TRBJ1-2	TGCGCCAGCAGCCAACCAGGGGTAGTCGATGGCTACACCTTC	CASSQPGVVDGYTF
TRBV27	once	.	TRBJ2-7	TGTGCCAGCAGTTTATCGAAGGGGGGGCGGGGACCAAGGGAGCAGTACTTC	CASSLSKGGRGPREQYF
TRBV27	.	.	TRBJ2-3	TGTGCCAGCAGACCCGGTCAGGGTGGTACGCAGTATTTT	CASRPGQGGTQYF
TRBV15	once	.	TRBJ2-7	TGTGCCACCAGCACCCAGACCGGGGGTTCCTACGAGCAGTACTTC	CATSTQTGGSYEQYF
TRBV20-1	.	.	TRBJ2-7	TGCACCGCCGGCGGGGTTTACGAGCAGTACTTC	CTAGGVYEQYF
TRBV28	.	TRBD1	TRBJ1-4	TGTGCCAGCAGTTCCCCCCGACAGGGGAATGAAAAACTGTTTTTT	CASSSPRQGNEKLFF
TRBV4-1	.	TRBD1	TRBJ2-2	TGCGCCAGCAGCCAGAGTGGAGCAGGGGGGAACACCGGGGAGCTGTTTTTT	CASSQSGAGGNTGELFF
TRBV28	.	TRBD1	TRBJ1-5	TGTGCCAGCAGTCCGGACAGGGGCAATCAGCCCCAGCATTTT	CASSPDRGNQPQHF
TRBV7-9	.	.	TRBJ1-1	TGTGCCAGCAGCTTCGAACTTCCGAACACTGAAGCTTTCTTT	CASSFELPNTEAFF
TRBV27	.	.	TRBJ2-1	TGTGCCAGCAGTTTACTTGTCAGGGTAAACAATGAGCAGTTCTTC	CASSLLVRVNNEQFF
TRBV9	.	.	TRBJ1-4	TGTGCCAGCAGCCCTAGGGGGGGTTCTAATGAAAAACTGTTTTTT	CASSPRGGSNEKLFF
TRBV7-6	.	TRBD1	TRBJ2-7	TGTGCCAGCAGCTACCGGGACAGAGGATACGAGCAGTACTTC	CASSYRDRGYEQYF
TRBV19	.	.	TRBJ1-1	TGTGCCAGTATGGTACAGGGGAACACTGAAGCTTTCTTT	CASMVQGNTEAFF
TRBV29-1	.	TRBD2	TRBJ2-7	TGCAGCGTTGATACTAGCGGGAGCTACGAGCAGTACTTC	CSVDTSGSYEQYF
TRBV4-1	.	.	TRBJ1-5	TGCGCCAGCAGCCATGATGGGGGGTCCTCGGGTCAGCCCCAGCATTTT	CASSHDGGSSGQPQHF
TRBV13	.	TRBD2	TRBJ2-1	TGTGCCAGCAGCTCCCAGGAGTGGAAGCGGGAGACCCCGCATACTTACAATGAGCAGTTCTTC	CASSSQEWKRETPHTYNEQFF
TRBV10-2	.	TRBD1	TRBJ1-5	TGCGCCAGCAGTGAGAGGGACAGGGGGCTCCATCAGCCCCAGCATTTT	CASSERDRGLHQPQHF
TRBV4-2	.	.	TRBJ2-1	TGTGCCAGCACCGAGCGACGGGTTGCTTACAATGAGCAGTTCTTC	CASTERRVAYNEQFF
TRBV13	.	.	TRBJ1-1	TGTGCCAGCAGCCCAACGGGGGAGAACACTGAAGCTTTCTTT	CASSPTGENTEAFF
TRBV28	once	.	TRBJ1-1	TGTGCCAGCAGTCTCCCAGGGGCTAACACTGAAGCTTTCTTT	CASSLPGANTEAFF
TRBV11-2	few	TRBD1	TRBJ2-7	TGTGCCAGCAGCGAGGACAGGGTTTGGGTCTACGAGCAGTACTTC	CASSEDRVWVYEQYF
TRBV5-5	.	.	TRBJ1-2	TGTGCCAGCAGCCAGACAGGAGGACTGGGTGGCTACACCTTC	CASSQTGGLGGYTF
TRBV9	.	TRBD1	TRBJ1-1	TGTGCCAGCAGCGCGGCTTCCGACAGGGGGAACACTGAAGCTTTCTTT	CASSAASDRGNTEAFF
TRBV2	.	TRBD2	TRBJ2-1	TGTGCCAGCAGAGCCGGGACTAGCGGATACAATGAGCAGTTCTTC	CASRAGTSGYNEQFF
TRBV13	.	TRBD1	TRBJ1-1	TGTGCCAGCAGCTTAAAGGGGGCGAACACTGAAGCTTTCTTT	CASSLKGANTEAFF
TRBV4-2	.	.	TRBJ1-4	TGTGCCAGCAGCCCCAAAGGGAGTAATGAAAAACTGTTTTTT	CASSPKGSNEKLFF
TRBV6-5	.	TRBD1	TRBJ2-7	TGTGCCAGCAGTTATAACAGGGGGTCCTACGAGCAGTACTTC	CASSYNRGSYEQYF
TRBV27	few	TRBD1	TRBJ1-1	TGTGCCAGCAGGCTACAGGGGATAGTTGCTGAAGCTTTCTTT	CASRLQGIVAEAFF
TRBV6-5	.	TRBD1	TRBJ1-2	TGTGCCAGCAGTGACAGGGCCGGCTATGGCTACACCTTC	CASSDRAGYGYTF
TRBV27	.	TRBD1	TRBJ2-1	TGTGCCAGCAGTCCCGGGACAGGGGCGTACAATGAGCAGTTCTTC	CASSPGTGAYNEQFF
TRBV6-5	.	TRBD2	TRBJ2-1	TGTGCCAGCAGTTACTCGACTAGCGGGGAGCAGTTCTTC	CASSYSTSGEQFF
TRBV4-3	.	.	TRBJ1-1	TGCGCCAGCAGCCAAGATGATAACAGTTTCATGAACACTGAAGCTTTCTTT	CASSQDDNSFMNTEAFF
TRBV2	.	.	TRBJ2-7	TGTGCCAGCAGTGCGGGCGGGACCTACTCCTACGAGCAGTACTTC	CASSAGGTYSYEQYF
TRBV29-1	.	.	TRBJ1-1	TGCAGCGTTGAAGATGGACAGCACATGAACACTGAAGCTTTCTTT	CSVEDGQHMNTEAFF
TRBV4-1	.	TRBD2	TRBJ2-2	TGCGCCAGCAGCCAAGTGCCGCTTGCGGGGGGTATCGGGGAGCTGTTTTTT	CASSQVPLAGGIGELFF
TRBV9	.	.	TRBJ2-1	TGTGCCAGCAGCACTACGGGCGGGAACCGGATGGGGCAGTTCTTC	CASSTTGGNRMGQFF
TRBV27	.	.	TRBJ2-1	TGTGCCAGCAGTCCGGACTATGAGAATGAGCAGTTCTTC	CASSPDYENEQFF
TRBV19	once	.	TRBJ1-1	TGTGCCAGTAGTATGGGGATACAGGTAGAAGCTTTCTTT	CASSMGIQVEAFF
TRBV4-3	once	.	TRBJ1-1	TGCGCCAGCAGCCCAATAACAGGGAAGGGGAGCACTGAAGCTTTCTTT	CASSPITGKGSTEAFF
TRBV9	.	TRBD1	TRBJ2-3	TGTGCCAGCAGCTCGCGGGCAGGGGGCTTGGTAGATACGCAGTATTTT	CASSSRAGGLVDTQYF
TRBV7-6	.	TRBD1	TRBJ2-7	TGTGCCAGCAGCTGGGGACAGGGTTACGAGCAGTACTTC	CASSWGQGYEQYF
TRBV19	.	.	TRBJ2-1	TGTGCCAGTAGTGTCCTCACCATCACCACGGACAATGAGCAGTTCTTC	CASSVLTITTDNEQFF
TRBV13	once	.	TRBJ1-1	TGTGCCAGCAGCTTATATCAGGGGATTACCACTGAAGCTTTCTTT	CASSLYQGITTEAFF
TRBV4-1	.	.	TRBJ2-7	TGCGCCAGCAGCCAAGATCCATCTAATTCCTACGAGCAGTACTTC	CASSQDPSNSYEQYF
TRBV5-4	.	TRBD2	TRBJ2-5	TGTGCCAGCAGCTCCTCTGGACTAGCGGAAGAGACCCAGTACTTC	CASSSSGLAEETQYF
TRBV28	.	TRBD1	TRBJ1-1	TGTGCCAGCAGTTTTTTCCGGACAGGCCCGAACACTGAAGCTTTCTTT	CASSFFRTGPNTEAFF
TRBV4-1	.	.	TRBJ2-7	TGCGCCAGCAGCCAAGAATCCCTAGCAGCCTTCTACGAGCAGTACTTC	CASSQESLAAFYEQYF
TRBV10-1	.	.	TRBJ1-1	TGCGCCAGCAGTGAGTCAGTAGGGGAGGCTGAAGCTTTCTTT	CASSESVGEAEAFF
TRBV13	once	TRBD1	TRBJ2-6	TGTGCCAGCAGCTTAAGTGCCAGGGGGGGGGCCAACGTCCTGACTTTC	CASSLSARGGANVLTF
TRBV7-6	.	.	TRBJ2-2	TGTGCCAGCAGCGTTGTAGGAGGAACGAACACCGGGGAGCTGTTTTTT	CASSVVGGTNTGELFF
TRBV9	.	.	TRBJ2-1	TGTGCCAGCAGCGTAGCGGATGAGCAGTTCTTC	CASSVADEQFF
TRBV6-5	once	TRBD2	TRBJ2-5	TGTGCCAGCAGCCCTAGCGGGCCCGAAGAGACCCAGTACTTC	CASSPSGPEETQYF